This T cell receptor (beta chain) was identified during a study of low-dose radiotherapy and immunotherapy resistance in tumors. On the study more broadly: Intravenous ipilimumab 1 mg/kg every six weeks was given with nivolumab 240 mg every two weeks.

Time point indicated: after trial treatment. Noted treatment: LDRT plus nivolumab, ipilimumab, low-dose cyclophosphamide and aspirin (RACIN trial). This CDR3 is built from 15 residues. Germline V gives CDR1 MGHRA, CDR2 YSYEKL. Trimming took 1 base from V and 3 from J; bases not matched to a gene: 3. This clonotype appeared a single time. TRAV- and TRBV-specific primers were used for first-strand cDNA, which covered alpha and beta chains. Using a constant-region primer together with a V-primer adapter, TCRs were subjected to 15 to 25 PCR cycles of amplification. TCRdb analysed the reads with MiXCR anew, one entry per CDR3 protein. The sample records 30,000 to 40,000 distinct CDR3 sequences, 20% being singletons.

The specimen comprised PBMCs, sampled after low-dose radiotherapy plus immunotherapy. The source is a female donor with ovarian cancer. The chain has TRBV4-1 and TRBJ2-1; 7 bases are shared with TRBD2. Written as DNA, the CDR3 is TGCGCCAGCAGCCAAGTCCAGCGGGACTACAATGAGCAGTTCTTC. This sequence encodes CASSQVQRDYNEQFF.